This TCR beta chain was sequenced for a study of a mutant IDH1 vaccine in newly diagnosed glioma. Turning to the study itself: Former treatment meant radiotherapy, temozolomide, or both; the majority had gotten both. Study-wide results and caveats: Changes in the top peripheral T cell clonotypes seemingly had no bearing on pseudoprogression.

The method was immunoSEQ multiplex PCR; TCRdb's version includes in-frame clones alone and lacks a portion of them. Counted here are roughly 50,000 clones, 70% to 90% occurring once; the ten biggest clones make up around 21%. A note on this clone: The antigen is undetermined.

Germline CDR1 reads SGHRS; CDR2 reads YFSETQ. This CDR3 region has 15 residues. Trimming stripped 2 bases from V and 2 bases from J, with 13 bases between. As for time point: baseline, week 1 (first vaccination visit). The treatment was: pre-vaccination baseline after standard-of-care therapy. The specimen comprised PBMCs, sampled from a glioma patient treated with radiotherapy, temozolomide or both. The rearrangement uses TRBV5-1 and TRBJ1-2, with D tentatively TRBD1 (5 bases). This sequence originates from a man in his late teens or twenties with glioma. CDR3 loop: CASSLREEGNYGYTF. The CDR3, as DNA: TGCGCCAGCAGCTTAAGGGAAGAGGGGAACTATGGCTACACCTTC. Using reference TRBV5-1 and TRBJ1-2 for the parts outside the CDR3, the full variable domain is KAGVTQTPRYLIKTRGQQVTLSCSPISGHRSVSWYQQTPGQGLQFLFEYFSETQRNKGNFPGRFSGRQFSNSRSEMNVSTLELGDSALYLCASSLREEGNYGYTFGSGTRLTVV.